Listed here are 28 T cell receptor beta chains from one sample, sequenced in a study of T cell repertoires in cytomegalovirus infection. MiXCR was run by TCRdb on the reads, yielding one entry per CDR3 protein. The data hold approximately 500,000 distinct CDR3 sequences, with roughly a third observed a single time. These TCRs' antigens remain unknown. Specimen: cultured PBMCs, collected from culture after CMV antigen stimulation. The receptors originated from a human donor in good health (CMV status not recorded). Some clones in this sample may be carry-over from other donors' samples.

This clonotype showed up just a few times. The chain joins TRBV10-3 to TRBJ1-1; D unclear. The V end was cut by 2 bases, the J end by 1 base, with 11 bases between. The CDR3 contains 15 residues. Germline lookup yields CDR1 ENHRY and CDR2 SYGVKD. The CDR3 DNA sequence: TGTGCCATCAGTGAGCCTCGTACAGCGAACACTGAAGCTTTCTTT. Translation gives CAISEPRTANTEAFF.

The gene calls are TRBV29-1 and TRBJ2-7; 10 nucleotides align to TRBD2. Trimming removed 3 bases from V and 6 bases from J; junction bases left unmatched: 8. The CDR3 has 14 residues. The germline CDR1 and CDR2 sequences are SQVTM and ANQGSEA. The CDR3 DNA is TGCAGCGTTGAGGCTAGCGGGAGTGATAGCGAGCAGTACGTC. As protein: CSVEASGSDSEQYV.

The chain has TRBV5-4 and TRBJ2-7, with 8 bases lining up with TRBD2. The V and J ends lost 4 bases and 3 bases, in that order; junction bases with no gene match: 15. The CDR3 length is 17 residues. CDR1 is SGHNT, CDR2 YYREEE, per germline (reference sequence). The CDR3 DNA sequence: TGTGCCAGCAGCCTACATGGGAGCGGGAGAAATGTCTACGAGCAGTACTTC. The encoded protein is CASSLHGSGRNVYEQYF.

This clonotype showed up many times. V and J are TRBV7-2 and TRBJ2-1; TRBD2 matches 13 bases. The CDR3 extends over 15 amino acids. CDR1 is SGHTA, CDR2 FQGNSA, per germline. The V gene end was trimmed by 5 bases and the J gene end by 8 bases; junction bases not matched to a gene: 6. CDR3 amino acids: CASSRKTSGRYEQFF. CDR3 DNA: TGTGCCAGCAGCCGGAAGACTAGCGGGAGGTATGAGCAGTTCTTC.

The rearrangement joins TRBV27 to TRBJ2-1; the match to TRBD2 covers 9 bases. After removal of 8 bases from V and 8 bases from J, the junction contained 13 bases not matched to a gene. In germline, CDR1 is MNHEY, CDR2 SMNVEV (reference sequence). This CDR3 is 15 amino acids long. In DNA, the CDR3 is TGTGCCAGCTCTCGGCGGGAGGGCCTACCGGATGAGCAGTTCTTC. Protein sequence: CASSRREGLPDEQFF.

The V gene is TRBV10-3, the J gene TRBJ2-1; 8 positions agree with TRBD2. Germline lookup yields CDR1 ENHRY and CDR2 SYGVKD. The CDR3 has 15 amino acids. The junction had 9 bases not matched to a gene; V was cut back by 4 bases and J by 7 bases. In DNA form, the CDR3 reads TGTGCCATCAGTGGACGGAGCGGGAGATATAATGAGCAGTTCTTC. It yields the protein CAISGRSGRYNEQFF.

This clonotype was seen repeatedly, ten times or more. The gene calls are TRBV6-5 and TRBJ1-5; TRBD1 agrees at 8 bases. The CDR3 spans 16 residues. V shed 0 bases, J shed 11 bases, and the junction held 12 bases outside the gene matches. The germline CDR1 and CDR2 sequences are MNHEY and SVGAGI. This chain's CDR3 is CASSYSRTGMEGTQHF. In nucleotides, the CDR3 is TGTGCCAGCAGTTACTCGAGGACAGGGATGGAAGGGACCCAGCATTTT.

This clonotype appeared many times. This chain joins TRBV7-8 and TRBJ2-1; 9 bases agree with TRBD2. V trimming: 4 bases; J trimming: 7 bases; junction bases outside the gene matches: 17. Germline lookup yields CDR1 SGHVS and CDR2 FQNEAQ. This CDR3 is 18 amino acids long. Here the CDR3 reads CASSSFRPGSGRPNEQFF. The CDR3 nucleotides are TGTGCCAGCAGCTCCTTCCGCCCCGGTAGCGGGAGACCGAATGAGCAGTTCTTC.

The J gene is TRBJ2-1, the V gene TRBV11-2; 9 bases align to TRBD2. CDR1 SGHAT and CDR2 FQNNGV come from the germline V gene. The length of the CDR3 is 16 residues. J lost 5 bases, V lost 5 bases, and 10 bases had no gene match. The CDR3, as DNA: TGTGCCAGCAGCCAAGCGACGGGACTAGCAGACAATGAGCAGTTCTTC. It codes for CASSQATGLADNEQFF.

The V and J genes are TRBV20-1 and TRBJ2-3, with D possibly TRBD1 on 6 matching bases. The CDR3 is 14 amino acids. Between the trimmed V and J ends, which lost 6 bases and 0 bases, there was a span of 13 bases. Germline V lookup: CDR1 DFQATT, CDR2 SNEGSKA (reference sequence). CDR3 sequence (DNA): TGCAGTGCCCGACAGGATTCTAGCACAGATACGCAGTATTTT. Its translation is CSARQDSSTDTQYF.

J is TRBJ2-7 and V is TRBV10-2, with no clear D. Trimming took off 1 base at V and 2 bases at J, with 12 bases between the two ends. Germline V gene lookup returns CDR1 WSHSY and CDR2 SAAADI. CDR3 length equals 15 residues. This chain's CDR3 is CASSEYRGPTYEQYV. The CDR3 DNA sequence: TGCGCCAGCAGTGAGTACAGAGGACCCACCTACGAGCAGTACGTC.

The chain joins TRBV10-3 to TRBJ2-3; the D gene is possibly TRBD2 (5 bases). V was shortened by 4 bases and J by 2 bases, with 10 bases between the two germline ends. CDR1 and CDR2 from the germline V gene are ENHRY and SYGVKD. CDR3 size: 14 residues. The CDR3 loop is CAISGLKITDTQYF. DNA of the CDR3: TGTGCCATCAGTGGACTAAAAATCACAGATACGCAGTATTTT.

The chain couples TRBV29-1 to TRBJ2-1, with 7 bases matching TRBD2. V was clipped by 7 bases and J by 5 bases; unmatched bases: 8. This CDR3 has 13 residues. Germline CDR1 reads SQVTM; CDR2 reads ANQGSEA. The CDR3 here is CSGGTKANNEQFF. CDR3 bases: TGCAGCGGGGGGACTAAAGCAAACAATGAGCAGTTCTTC.

J is TRBJ2-3 and V is TRBV5-1; a weak D match, TRBD2 (6 bases). This CDR3 comprises 16 residues. Deletions cut 3 bases from V and 3 bases from J, with 17 bases between. Germline V gene sequence: CDR1 SGHRS, CDR2 YFSETQ. The CDR3 DNA is TGCGCCAGCAGCTCGCCAGGCGGGAAATTGACAGATACGCAGTATTTT. As protein: CASSSPGGKLTDTQYF.

This clonotype was seen repeatedly, ten times or more. J is TRBJ2-1 and V is TRBV28, with D unresolved. From germline, CDR1 is MDHEN and CDR2 SYDVKM. The CDR3 totals 10 residues. The germline V and J ends were trimmed by 6 bases and 7 bases, with 4 bases remaining between them. The CDR3 reads CASSLNEQFF. Here the CDR3 DNA reads TGTGCCAGCAGCTTAAATGAGCAGTTCTTC. Using reference TRBV28 and TRBJ2-1 for the parts outside the CDR3, the full variable domain is DVKVTQSSRYLVKRTGEKVFLECVQDMDHENMFWYRQDPGLGLRLIYFSYDVKMKEKGDIPEGYSVSREKKERFSLILESASTNQTSMYLCASSLNEQFFGPGTRLTVL.

The chain uses TRBV27 and TRBJ2-5; the match to TRBD2 covers 10 bases. CDR1 and CDR2 (germline): MNHEY, SMNVEV (reference sequence). With V trimmed by 6 bases and J by 1 base, 11 bases remained unmatched. This CDR3 comprises 17 residues. CDR3 region: CASSRTSSGSFQETQYF. CDR3 sequence (DNA): TGTGCCAGCAGCCGAACCTCTAGCGGGAGTTTCCAAGAGACCCAGTACTTC.

This clonotype has only a few counts. The chain couples TRBV7-8 to TRBJ1-1; D is unclear. CDR1 SGHVS and CDR2 FQNEAQ come from the germline V gene. V gave up 0 bases and J gave up 1 base, with 9 bases separating them. The CDR3 totals 15 residues. CDR3 protein: CASSLARQANTEAFF. CDR3 coding DNA: TGTGCCAGCAGCTTAGCGCGGCAGGCGAACACTGAAGCTTTCTTT.

This clonotype occurred a few times. The chain is built from TRBV2 and TRBJ1-2; D remains unclear. CDR3 length equals 14 residues. Between the trimmed V and J ends, which lost 3 bases and 0 bases, there was a span of 8 bases. The germline V gene encodes CDR1 SNHLY and CDR2 FYNNEI. The CDR3 protein is CASSEGIPNYGYTF. For the CDR3, the DNA is TGTGCCAGCAGTGAGGGCATACCTAACTATGGCTACACCTTC. The full variable domain, in which reference TRBV2 and TRBJ1-2 provide the parts outside the CDR3, is EPEVTQTPSHQVTQMGQEVILRCVPISNHLYFYWYRQILGQKVEFLVSFYNNEISEKSEIFDDQFSVERPDGSNFTLKIRSTKLEDSAMYFCASSEGIPNYGYTFGSGTRLTVV.

This clonotype was seen only a few times. The V call is TRBV7-8, the J call TRBJ2-1; 7 positions match TRBD2. The CDR3 is 15 amino acids. Germline assignment: CDR1 SGHVS and CDR2 FQNEAQ. With 2 bases clipped from V and 10 bases from J, the junction kept 11 bases outside the gene matches. The DNA for the CDR3 is TGTGCCAGCAGCTTATCGGGGGAGGGAAGTCGAGAGCAGTTCTTC. Translated, it gives CASSLSGEGSREQFF.

This chain links TRBV20-1 with TRBJ1-1, with a possible D match to TRBD1 (6 bases). Germline V gene lookup returns CDR1 DFQATT and CDR2 SNEGSKA (reference sequence). The CDR3 is 14 residues long. V was cut by 3 bases and J by 6 bases, with 17 bases left in between. The CDR3 here is CSARVRGESPEAFF. CDR3 nucleotides: TGCAGTGCTAGGGTCAGGGGCGAATCCCCTGAAGCTTTCTTT.

This chain joins TRBV10-2 and TRBJ1-6, with 9 positions matching TRBD1. J gave up 10 bases and V 4 bases, and 8 bases lay outside the gene matches. The CDR3 is 15 residues long. Looked up from germline, CDR1 is WSHSY and CDR2 is SAAADI. CDR3 loop: CASSGGTGKDSPLHF. In DNA, the CDR3 is TGCGCCAGCAGTGGGGGGACAGGGAAAGACTCACCCCTCCACTTT.

V usage is TRBV19 and J usage is TRBJ2-1; 9 nucleotides align to TRBD2. CDR1 is LNHDA, CDR2 SQIVND, per germline (reference sequence). The CDR3 runs to 16 residues. Trimming at V came to 5 bases and at J to 0 bases, leaving 5 bases not matched to a gene. The CDR3 sequence is CASSRAGGSSYNEQFF. The CDR3 nucleotides are TGTGCCAGTAGTCGGGCGGGAGGGAGCTCCTACAATGAGCAGTTCTTC.

This clonotype was counted between two and nine times. This chain connects TRBV28 to TRBJ1-4, with a possible D match to TRBD1 (6 bases). Germline V gene data show CDR1 as MDHEN and CDR2 as SYDVKM. This CDR3 contains 15 residues. V lost 3 bases to trimming and J lost 8 bases, with 16 bases between them. CDR3 in amino acids: CASSFQGQTYEKLFF. The CDR3 nucleotides read TGTGCCAGCAGTTTTCAAGGACAGACCTACGAAAAACTGTTTTTT. Based on the CDR3 plus reference TRBV28 and TRBJ1-4, the full variable domain is DVKVTQSSRYLVKRTGEKVFLECVQDMDHENMFWYRQDPGLGLRLIYFSYDVKMKEKGDIPEGYSVSREKKERFSLILESASTNQTSMYLCASSFQGQTYEKLFFGSGTQLSVL.

The sample holds a few counts of this clonotype. CDR3 residues: CAISAGNLRAHTEAFF. The CDR3 DNA is TGTGCCATCAGTGCGGGTAACCTCAGGGCACACACTGAAGCTTTCTTT. V usage is TRBV10-3 and J usage is TRBJ1-1, with D maybe TRBD1 (5 bases). Trimming took off 4 bases at V and 3 bases at J, with 18 bases between the two ends. The CDR3 is 16 residues long. Looked up from germline, CDR1 is ENHRY and CDR2 is SYGVKD.

This chain links TRBV12-5 with TRBJ2-1; D is undetermined. CDR3 length equals 12 residues. Looked up from germline, CDR1 is LGHNT and CDR2 is FRNRAP. Trimming stripped 7 bases from V and 8 bases from J, with 12 bases between. The CDR3 reads CASARNIDEQFF. The CDR3 DNA sequence: TGTGCTAGTGCCCGGAATATCGATGAGCAGTTCTTC.

Only a few counts were recorded for this clonotype. V gene TRBV20-1 combines with J gene TRBJ2-3, with D possibly being TRBD2 (5 bases). Trimming left V 3 bases short and J 7 bases short, with 8 bases between. CDR3 length equals 11 residues. CDR1 is DFQATT and CDR2 is SNEGSKA in the germline V gene (reference sequence). The CDR3 DNA reads as TGCAGTGCTAGCACGGGAAATACGCAGTATTTT. It yields the protein CSASTGNTQYF.

V is TRBV12-5 and J is TRBJ2-4; tentatively, D is TRBD2 (5 bases). This CDR3 spans 18 amino acids. Trimming took 0 bases from V and 0 from J, leaving 15 bases between them. Germline assignment: CDR1 LGHNT and CDR2 FRNRAP. The CDR3 loop reads CASGLVRLPGLAKNIQYF. The CDR3 DNA reads TGTGCTAGTGGTTTGGTTCGTCTGCCGGGGTTAGCCAAAAACATTCAGTACTTC.

Many counts were recorded for this clonotype. The rearrangement joins TRBV7-7 to TRBJ2-2, with 8 bases matching TRBD1. J lost 3 bases, V lost 8 bases, and 5 bases had no gene match. CDR1 and CDR2 (germline): SSHAT, FNYEAQ (reference sequence). The CDR3 covers 14 residues. As DNA, the CDR3 is TGTGCCAGCCAGGGGGCCGCGGACACCGGGGAGCTGTTTTTT. Encoded protein: CASQGAADTGELFF.